This T cell receptor (beta chain) was sequenced for a study of shared clonotypes between healthy human individuals. Assay runs were performed at deep level. The assay was immunoSEQ multiplex PCR, and TCRdb's table has in-frame clones only and misses some. The data contain 1.5 million to 2.5 million clones, less than 95% of them seen just once; the ten biggest clones take up 0.95% to 1.5%. General study points: Among four donors, roughly 5% of naive CD4 clonotypes were found in common.

Naive CD8 cells were CD45RO-negative, positively selected for CCR7, excluding terminally differentiated effector memory CD45RA+ cells. Remarks on this clone: What it recognizes is unknown.

Trimming took 0 bases from V and 4 from J, leaving 11 bases between them. The CDR3 length is 14 residues. Germline values: CDR1 SGHRS, CDR2 YFSETQ. This sequence originates from a man aged 18 to 35 in good health. The chain recombines TRBV5-1 with TRBJ2-7; D is uncertain. Sequencing was done on a sample of naive CD8+ T cells sorted from blood. CDR3 nucleotides: TGCGCCAGCAGCTTGGGCGGAGAAGTGTACGAGCAGTACTTC. Translating it yields CASSLGGEVYEQYF.